These 12 T cell receptor beta chains were all obtained from the same sample, sequenced in a study of metastatic and nonmetastatic thyroid tumors. TCRdb recomputed clones from the PCR reads via MiXCR. Of 43,000 or so clones in the sample, about 15% are singletons; the top ten hold approximately 23%. Thyroid surgery had not been preceded by any treatment in any patient. The sequenced sample consisted of blood. These receptors all stem from a female donor with papillary thyroid cancer or a benign thyroid nodule (not recorded which). Some clones in this sample may be carry-over from other donors' samples.

This clone was seen only a few times. At one of its ends the junction is not consistent with the germline gene, which may arise from a read error. The chain links TRBV25-1 to TRBJ2-1, with a weak D call TRBD2 (5 bases). The V gene's germline CDR1 is MGHDK and CDR2 SYGVNS. This CDR3 has 15 residues. CDR3 loop: CAISRRSSVYNEQFF. The CDR3 nucleotides are TGTGCCATCAGTCGGCGGAGTAGCGTCTACAATGAGCAGTTTTTC.

This clone has a count of ten or more. The chain combines TRBV9 with TRBJ2-6; no clear D gene. Per germline, CDR1 SGDLS and CDR2 YYNGEE. V shed 0 bases and J shed 0 bases, with 7 bases lying between them. The CDR3 has 16 residues. The CDR3 loop is CASSVARNSGANVLTF. CDR3 DNA sequence: TGTGCCAGCAGCGTAGCTCGAAACTCTGGGGCCAACGTCCTGACTTTC.

The V and J genes are TRBV2 and TRBJ1-1, with D tentatively TRBD1 (6 bases). Trimming stripped 7 bases from V and 5 bases from J, with 17 bases between. CDR1 and CDR2 (germline): SNHLY, FYNNEI. This CDR3 is built from 14 residues. The CDR3 reads CASTKPQGRTEAFF. Here the CDR3 DNA reads TGTGCCAGCACCAAACCCCAGGGGCGGACTGAAGCTTTCTTT.

This clone was observed many times. The chain carries TRBV29-1 and TRBJ2-7; perhaps D is TRBD1 or TRBD2 (5 bases each). V lost 3 bases to trimming and J lost 3 bases, with 18 bases between them. The V gene's germline CDR1 is SQVTM and CDR2 ANQGSEA. The CDR3 runs to 15 residues. The CDR3 reads CSVEKRWDGNYEQYF. For the CDR3, the DNA is TGCAGCGTTGAGAAGCGCTGGGACGGTAACTACGAGCAGTACTTC.

This clone was detected many times. The rearrangement links TRBV7-9 to TRBJ2-7; D gene uncertain. V gave up 4 bases and J gave up 4 bases, with 8 bases separating them. In germline, CDR1 is SEHNR, CDR2 FQNEAQ (reference sequence). The CDR3 spans 12 residues. The CDR3 reads CASSSQGYEQYF. The CDR3 nucleotides read TGTGCCAGCAGCTCCCAAGGATACGAGCAGTACTTC.

In this sample, this clone turned up a few times. The chain links TRBV19 to TRBJ2-2; 9 bases line up with TRBD1. Germline CDR1 and CDR2: LNHDA and SQIVND (reference sequence). This CDR3 contains 13 residues. J gave up 6 bases and V 9 bases, and 5 bases lay outside the gene matches. The CDR3 here is CASSGTGSGELFF. In nucleotides, the CDR3 is TGTGCCAGCTCCGGGACAGGGTCCGGGGAGCTGTTTTTT. Full variable domain (missing parts from reference TRBV19 and TRBJ2-2): DGGITQSPKYLFRKEGQNVTLSCEQNLNHDAMYWYRQDPGQGLRLIYYSQIVNDFQKGDIAEGYSVSREKKESFPLTVTSAQKNPTAFYLCASSGTGSGELFFGEGSRLTVL.

This clone occurred many times. The chain joins TRBV20-1 to TRBJ1-2; D gene ambiguous. The ends were cut back, 4 bases at V and 10 bases at J, with 13 bases in the middle. The CDR3 spans 11 residues. From germline, CDR1 is DFQATT and CDR2 SNEGSKA (reference sequence). CDR3 sequence reads: CSAMSSVDYTF. The CDR3 nucleotides read TGCAGTGCTATGAGCTCGGTAGACTACACCTTC.

With regard to this clone: This may be a read error: a much more frequent sequence differs by one nucleotide. The same CDR3 can be traced to other DNA sequences in this sample. This chain links TRBV5-4 with TRBJ2-2, with D maybe TRBD2 (6 bases). The CDR3 length is 17 residues. CDR1 is SGHNT, CDR2 YYREEE, per germline (reference sequence). Trimming took 3 bases from V and 4 from J, leaving 19 bases between them. This CDR3 reads CASSSVAGGPGTGELFF. CDR3 DNA sequence: TGTGCCAGCAGCTCCGTAGCTGGAGGGCCGGGCACCGGGGAGCTGTTTTTT.

This clone was counted at least ten times. V and J are TRBV7-2 and TRBJ1-2; a possible D gene is TRBD1 (6 bases). Germline V lookup: CDR1 SGHTA, CDR2 FQGNSA. The CDR3 is made up of 14 amino acids. V gave up 5 bases and J gave up 4 bases, with 14 bases separating them. The CDR3 spells CASSNRQAAYGYTF. The CDR3, as DNA: TGTGCCAGCAGCAACCGACAGGCGGCCTATGGCTACACCTTC.

This clone came up a few times. This rearrangement joins TRBV6-1 to TRBJ1-2, with 7 nucleotides matching TRBD1. Germline V gene lookup returns CDR1 MNHNS and CDR2 SASEGT. V lost 5 bases to trimming and J lost 3 bases; unmatched junction nucleotides: 6. The CDR3 covers 14 residues. The CDR3 bases are TGTGCCAGCAGTACCGGACAGGACCACTATGGCTACACCTTC. Translation: CASSTGQDHYGYTF.

This clone is a singleton in its sample. The genes are TRBV24-1 and TRBJ2-3, with TRBD2 matching 7 bases. Germline trimming cut 4 bases from V and 7 bases from J; bases unmatched to any gene: 16. The V gene's germline CDR1 is KGHDR and CDR2 SFDVKD. This CDR3 has 17 amino acids. The DNA for the CDR3 is TGTGCCACCAGTGAGGGACTATCGGGAGTAATGGCAAATACGCAGTATTTT. This translates into CATSEGLSGVMANTQYF.

This clone appeared many times. This rearrangement joins TRBV29-1 to TRBJ1-2; no firm D call. From germline, CDR1 is SQVTM and CDR2 ANQGSEA. This CDR3 is built from 13 residues. The germline V and J ends were trimmed by 0 bases and 6 bases, with 11 bases remaining between them. The CDR3 coding sequence is TGCAGCGTTGAAGACGTAGGGAGTAATGGCTACACCTTC. Translation gives CSVEDVGSNGYTF.